In its sample, the clone carrying this TCR beta chain was seen a few times. The antigen is not known. Produced via immunoSEQ multiplex PCR; TCRdb's table is partial and in-frame only. The table shows about 38,000 clones, with around 68% occurring only once. CDR3 length: 14 residues. Trimming took off 0 bases at V and 0 bases at J, with 3 bases between the two ends. Germline assignment: CDR1 LGHNA and CDR2 YSLEER. The sample belongs to a study of vaccination effects on CD4 cells after COVID-19. Ahead of sequencing, the ViraFEST assay grew antigen-specific CD4+ T cells using viral peptide pools. The culture ran for nine to ten days, and then CD4+ T cells were isolated. Absence of prior SARS-CoV-2 infection characterized the vaccine recipients, who showed negative nucleocapsid antibodies. IL-2 at roughly 9.7 IU/ml and peptides at 10 ug/ml were added to cultured PBMC, around 2.2 million per well. Replacing half the medium with IL-2 medium was done on days 3 and 7.

The input for sequencing was CD4+ T cells from PBMCs cultured with SARS-CoV-2 spike peptides, taken before COVID-19 vaccination. This TCR was sampled from a human donor who received a COVID-19 vaccine. V gene TRBV4-3 combines with J gene TRBJ1-3; no reliable D call. In DNA form, the CDR3 reads TGCGCCAGCAGCCAAGAAAGCTCTGGAAACACCATATATTTT. This gives the protein CASSQESSGNTIYF.